The 26 T cell receptor beta chains given below trace back to one sample, sequenced in a study of human T cells and chemical hapten exposure. TCRdb independently ran MiXCR on the 5' RACE reads; one entry per CDR3 protein. Among 110,000 or so distinct CDR3 sequences listed, 15% to 20% were seen once. Before extraction, the whole blood was not fractionated, and total RNA was taken from it. Receptors originate from a human donor in good health.

The chain couples TRBV25-1 to TRBJ2-3; 7 nucleotides agree with TRBD2. V shed 8 bases, J shed 2 bases, and the junction held 7 bases outside the gene matches. CDR3 length: 14 amino acids. Germline-derived CDR1 and CDR2 are MGHDK and SYGVNS. The CDR3 loop is CASGYSGYTDTQYF. The CDR3, as DNA: TGTGCCAGCGGTTATAGCGGGTACACAGATACGCAGTATTTT.

This clonotype has just a few counts. V and J are TRBV5-4 and TRBJ2-4, with TRBD1 matching over 7 bases. V lost 5 bases and J lost 3; bases outside the gene matches: 2. The germline V gene has CDR1 SGHNT and CDR2 YYREEE (reference sequence). CDR3 size: 13 residues. CDR3 sequence reads: CASSGQVKNIQYF. The CDR3 DNA sequence: TGTGCCAGCAGTGGACAGGTCAAAAACATTCAGTACTTC. The variable domain in full, with the rest retrieved from reference TRBV5-4 and TRBJ2-4, is ETGVTQSPTHLIKTRGQQVTLRCSSQSGHNTVSWYQQALGQGPQFIFQYYREEENGRGNFPPRFSGLQFPNYSSELNVNALELDDSALYLCASSGQVKNIQYFGAGTRLSVL.

The chain joins TRBV10-1 to TRBJ2-3, with D possibly being TRBD2 (6 bases). Trimming cost V 6 bases and J 3 bases, with 13 bases left between them. CDR1 WNHNN and CDR2 SYGVQD come from the germline V gene (reference sequence). This CDR3 has 14 residues. The CDR3 DNA follows: TGCGCCAGCAGCGGGAGTCCCCGGACAGATACGCAGTATTTT. Amino acid sequence: CASSGSPRTDTQYF.

This clonotype was counted between two and nine times. The chain carries TRBV4-2 and TRBJ2-3, with 9 positions matching TRBD2. Germline V gene data show CDR1 as LGHNA and CDR2 as YNFKEQ. The CDR3 spans 19 residues. V trimming: 1 base; J trimming: 5 bases; junction bases outside the gene matches: 16. CDR3 sequence: CASSQASSGLAGRKDTQYF. The CDR3 region has the DNA TGTGCCAGCAGCCAAGCGTCTTCAGGGCTAGCGGGAAGAAAAGATACGCAGTATTTT.

This clonotype was counted a few times. This chain connects TRBV12-5 to TRBJ2-4, with 7 bases matching TRBD2. Germline loops: CDR1 LGHNT, CDR2 FRNRAP. V shed 6 bases and J 0 bases; nucleotides not matched to a gene: 14. The CDR3 is 18 residues long. DNA for the CDR3: TGTGCTAGTGGCCCCCTTTCGGGGTTAGCGGGAGCCAAAAACATTCAGTACTTC. It specifies CASGPLSGLAGAKNIQYF.

The rearrangement joins TRBV19 to TRBJ2-1, with 11 bases aligning to TRBD2. Looked up from germline, CDR1 is LNHDA and CDR2 is SQIVND (reference sequence). Trimming at V came to 6 bases and at J to 7 bases, leaving 8 bases not matched to a gene. This CDR3 has 15 amino acids. In nucleotides, the CDR3 is TGTGCCAGTAGCTTACTAGCGGGAGCTACTAATGAGCAGTTCTTC. It translates to CASSLLAGATNEQFF.

This clonotype has only a few counts. The junction shows a germline mismatch at one end, possibly a read error. V is TRBV2 and J is TRBJ1-1; D gene ambiguous. This CDR3 has 13 amino acids. Germline CDR1 SNHLY, CDR2 FYNNEI. In DNA, the CDR3 is TGTGCCAGAAGTGTTCACACAGCGGCTGAAGCTTTCTTT. It codes for CARSVHTAAEAFF.

The rearrangement joins TRBV11-2 to TRBJ2-3, with a tentative D call TRBD2 (6 bases). This CDR3 has 15 amino acids. Germline V gene sequence: CDR1 SGHAT, CDR2 FQNNGV. V lost 7 bases to trimming and J lost 3 bases, with 17 bases between them. The CDR3 bases are TGTGCCAGCACCCCCGCCGGAGGGCGGACAGATACGCAGTATTTT. Translating gives CASTPAGGRTDTQYF.

This clonotype was detected a few times. The chain carries TRBV5-1 and TRBJ2-7; 7 positions agree with TRBD2. Germline lookup yields CDR1 SGHRS and CDR2 YFSETQ. The CDR3 is 15 residues long. J gave up 0 bases and V 4 bases, and 7 bases lay outside the gene matches. CDR3 amino acids: CASSPIAGSSYEQYF. For the CDR3, the DNA is TGCGCCAGCAGCCCCATAGCGGGTAGCTCCTACGAGCAGTACTTC.

This clonotype was found a few times. The rearrangement links TRBV11-2 to TRBJ2-5; TRBD1 is a possible D gene (5 bases). CDR1 and CDR2 (germline): SGHAT, FQNNGV. The length of the CDR3 is 11 residues. The V and J ends lost 4 bases and 10 bases respectively, with 10 bases between them. The CDR3 DNA reads as TGTGCCAGCAGCTCCGCCAGGGACCAGTACTTC. This codes for CASSSARDQYF.

The rearrangement links TRBV27 to TRBJ2-7, with 7 bases fitting TRBD1. The CDR3 has 13 residues. With 6 bases clipped from V and 3 bases from J, the junction kept 5 bases outside the gene matches. Germline values: CDR1 MNHEY, CDR2 SMNVEV (reference sequence). The CDR3 region has the DNA TGTGCCAGCAGACGGGACAGCCACTACGAGCAGTACTTC. Its translation: CASRRDSHYEQYF.

The V gene is TRBV27, the J gene TRBJ1-1; 9 nucleotides align to TRBD1. The CDR3 totals 15 residues. CDR1 is MNHEY and CDR2 is SMNVEV in the germline V gene (reference sequence). The ends lost 5 bases at V and 5 bases at J; junction bases unmatched: 9. CDR3 nucleotides: TGTGCCAGCAGTGGGGGGACAGGGCAGAATACTGAAGCTTTCTTT. Its translation: CASSGGTGQNTEAFF.

The chain uses TRBV28 and TRBJ2-3; the D call may be TRBD1 or TRBD2 (5 bases each). Germline CDR1 MDHEN, CDR2 SYDVKM. V was cut by 5 bases and J by 1 base, with 16 bases left in between. This CDR3 has 16 amino acids. CDR3 amino acids: CASSPRQGRGTDTQYF. The DNA of the CDR3 is TGTGCCAGCAGTCCTCGGCAGGGACGGGGCACAGATACGCAGTATTTT.

The chain carries TRBV5-1 and TRBJ1-4; D is ambiguous. Deletions cut 0 bases from V and 5 bases from J, with 8 bases between. Germline values: CDR1 SGHRS, CDR2 YFSETQ. The CDR3 is 14 amino acids. CDR3 residues: CASSLGAENEKLFF. The DNA for the CDR3 is TGCGCCAGCAGCTTGGGGGCCGAGAATGAAAAACTGTTTTTT.

This clonotype showed up just a few times. This chain links TRBV2 with TRBJ2-3, with unresolved D. Deletions cut 2 bases from V and 3 bases from J, with 9 bases between. Germline lookup yields CDR1 SNHLY and CDR2 FYNNEI. The CDR3 contains 14 residues. The CDR3 bases are TGTGCCAGCAGTGAACGGTCCAATACAGATACGCAGTATTTT. This translates into CASSERSNTDTQYF.

The gene calls are TRBV5-1 and TRBJ1-5, with 10 nucleotides matching TRBD1. This CDR3 comprises 15 residues. Trimming removed 4 bases from V and 2 bases from J; junction bases left unmatched: 3. Germline loops: CDR1 SGHRS, CDR2 YFSETQ. The CDR3 bases are TGCGCCAGCAGCGCCGGGACAGGGGGCAATCAGCCCCAGCATTTT. Its translation: CASSAGTGGNQPQHF.

This clonotype was seen a few times. The chain carries TRBV10-3 and TRBJ2-7; D assignment may be TRBD1 or TRBD2 (5 bases each). Trimming pared 3 bases from V and 4 bases from J, leaving 19 bases between. The CDR3 has 16 residues. CDR1 ENHRY and CDR2 SYGVKD come from the germline V gene. The CDR3: CAISDPGRGLPYEQYF. The DNA for the CDR3 is TGTGCCATCAGTGATCCCGGTCGGGGCCTTCCTTACGAGCAGTACTTC.

In DNA, the CDR3 is TGTGCCAGCAGCTCGGACAGGGTGTCACCCCTCCACTTT. This gives the protein CASSSDRVSPLHF. The chain joins TRBV7-3 to TRBJ1-6; TRBD1 matches 8 bases. The CDR3 covers 13 residues. Germline V lookup: CDR1 SGHTA, CDR2 FQGTGA. Losses at the gene ends were 4 bases for V and 10 bases for J; bases not matched to a gene: 3. The variable domain in full, with the rest retrieved from reference TRBV7-3 and TRBJ1-6, is GAGVSQTPSNKVTEKGKYVELRCDPISGHTALYWYRQSLGQGPEFLIYFQGTGAADDSGLPNDRFFAVRPEGSVSTLKIQRTERGDSAVYLCASSSDRVSPLHFGNGTRLTVT.

CDR3 in DNA: TGTGCCTGGAGTGTAAGTTTGGCAGCAGATACGCAGTATTTT. Protein: CAWSVSLAADTQYF. The chain employs TRBV30 and TRBJ2-3; D ambiguous. Germline loops: CDR1 GTSNPN, CDR2 SVGIG (reference sequence). Between the trimmed V and J ends, which lost 0 bases and 4 bases, there was a span of 11 bases. The CDR3 sequence is 14 residues long.

This clonotype was detected ten times or more. The chain carries TRBV24-1 and TRBJ2-3, with 9 bases that match TRBD1. The germline CDR1 and CDR2 sequences are KGHDR and SFDVKD. CDR3 length: 16 amino acids. After removal of 3 bases from V and 6 bases from J, the junction contained 9 bases not matched to a gene. The CDR3 sequence is CATSDPADRGRDTQYF. The CDR3 region has the DNA TGTGCCACCAGTGATCCCGCGGACAGGGGAAGGGATACGCAGTATTTT.

This chain joins TRBV9 and TRBJ2-1, with TRBD2 matching 8 bases. CDR1 and CDR2 from the germline V gene are SGDLS and YYNGEE. With 1 base clipped from V and 3 bases from J, the junction kept 3 bases outside the gene matches. The CDR3 is 15 residues long. DNA for the CDR3: TGTGCCAGCAGCGTAAGCGGGGGAGTCTACAATGAGCAGTTCTTC. Its translation is CASSVSGGVYNEQFF.

V and J are TRBV24-1 and TRBJ2-3; D remains unclear. Trimming removed 2 bases at V and 7 bases at J, with 6 bases between. The CDR3 has 12 residues. Germline CDR1 reads KGHDR; CDR2 reads SFDVKD. Here the CDR3 DNA reads TGTGCCACCAGTGATTCAACCAATACGCAGTATTTT. It is translated as CATSDSTNTQYF.

This clonotype was seen more than once but under ten times. The chain couples TRBV6-5 to TRBJ2-6; 7 bases align to TRBD2. CDR3 length: 18 residues. Germline CDR1 is MNHEY and CDR2 is SVGAGI. V lost 6 bases and J lost 4; bases outside the gene matches: 15. CDR3 sequence reads: CASRGKRGIGLGANVLTF. The CDR3 coding sequence is TGTGCCAGCAGGGGGAAGCGGGGCATAGGGCTAGGGGCCAACGTCCTGACTTTC.

The chain employs TRBV7-2 and TRBJ2-3, with a weak D call TRBD2 (6 bases). The CDR3 contains 16 residues. The germline CDR1 and CDR2 sequences are SGHTA and FQGNSA. V dropped 1 base and J dropped 1 base, with 12 bases sitting between them. CDR3 DNA sequence: TGTGCCAGCAGCTTAGAAGTAGCGGCCCGCACAGATACGCAGTATTTT. Its protein is CASSLEVAARTDTQYF.

The J gene is TRBJ2-3, the V gene TRBV28, with D perhaps TRBD1 (8 bases). From germline, CDR1 is MDHEN and CDR2 SYDVKM. Between the trimmed V and J ends, which lost 6 bases and 0 bases, there was a span of 19 bases. The CDR3 loop spans 17 amino acids. The CDR3 protein is CASSYRGGAFSTDTQYF. DNA for the CDR3: TGTGCCAGCAGCTACAGGGGGGGCGCATTTAGCACAGATACGCAGTATTTT.

This clonotype has only a few counts. The chain is built from TRBV2 and TRBJ1-1; D gene uncertain. The germline V gene encodes CDR1 SNHLY and CDR2 FYNNEI. The CDR3 is 12 amino acids. V shed 2 bases and J shed 7 bases, with 8 bases lying between them. The CDR3 bases are TGTGCCAGCAGTGAACGGCCCGGTGAAGCTTTCTTT. This gives the protein CASSERPGEAFF.